The table lists the clone carrying this T cell receptor beta chain with a count of one. Its antigen is unknown. Compared with germline, one end of the junction differs, possibly owing to a read error. Germline CDR1 reads SGDLS; CDR2 reads YYNGEE. There are 15 residues in the CDR3. The protocol was immunoSEQ multiplex PCR, while the TCRdb copy is restricted to in-frame clones and leaves out a portion. The table has over a million clones, approximately 97% seen once; the top ten hold approximately 1.2%. This sample is part of a study of shared clonotypes between healthy human individuals. Study-level results: Generation probabilities were higher for clonotypes shared across all four sorted-subset donors than for unshared ones.

The gene calls are TRBV9 and TRBJ2-2; D not resolved. Sequencing input: naive CD4+ T cells sorted from blood. Subset given: CD45RA+ positively selected. This clonotype originated in a man aged 25 to 40 in good health. The CDR3 is CTSSVGQGDGGELFF. CDR3 nucleotide sequence: TGTACCAGCAGCGTAGGGCAAGGCGATGGTGGGGAGCTGTTTTTT.